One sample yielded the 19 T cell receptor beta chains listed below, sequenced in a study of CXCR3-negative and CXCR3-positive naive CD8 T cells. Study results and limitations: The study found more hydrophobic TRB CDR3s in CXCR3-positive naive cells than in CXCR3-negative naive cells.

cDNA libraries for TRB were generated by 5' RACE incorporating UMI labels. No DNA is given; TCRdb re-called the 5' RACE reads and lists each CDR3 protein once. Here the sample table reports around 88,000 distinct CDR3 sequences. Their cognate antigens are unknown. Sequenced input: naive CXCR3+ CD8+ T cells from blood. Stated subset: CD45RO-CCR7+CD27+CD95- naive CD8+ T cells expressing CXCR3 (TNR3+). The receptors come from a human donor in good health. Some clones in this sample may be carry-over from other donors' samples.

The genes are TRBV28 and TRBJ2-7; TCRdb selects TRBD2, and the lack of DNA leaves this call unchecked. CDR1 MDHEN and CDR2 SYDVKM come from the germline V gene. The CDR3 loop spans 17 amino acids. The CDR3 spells CASTVLAGSSDSYEQYF.

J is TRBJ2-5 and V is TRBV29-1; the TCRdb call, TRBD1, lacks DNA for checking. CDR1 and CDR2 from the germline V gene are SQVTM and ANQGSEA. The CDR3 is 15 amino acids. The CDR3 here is CSVEYTGDRQETQYF.

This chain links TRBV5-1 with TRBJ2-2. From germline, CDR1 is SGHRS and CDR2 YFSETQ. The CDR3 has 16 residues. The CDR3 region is CASSLGPPLNTGELFF.

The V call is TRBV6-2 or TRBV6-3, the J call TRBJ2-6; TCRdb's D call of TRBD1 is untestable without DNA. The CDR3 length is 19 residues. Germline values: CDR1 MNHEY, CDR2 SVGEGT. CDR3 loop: CASSYRPRQGASGANVLTF.

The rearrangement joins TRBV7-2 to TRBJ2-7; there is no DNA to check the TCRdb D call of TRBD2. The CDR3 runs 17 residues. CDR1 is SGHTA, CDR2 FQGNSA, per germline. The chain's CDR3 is CASSLGTSVYSSYEQYF.

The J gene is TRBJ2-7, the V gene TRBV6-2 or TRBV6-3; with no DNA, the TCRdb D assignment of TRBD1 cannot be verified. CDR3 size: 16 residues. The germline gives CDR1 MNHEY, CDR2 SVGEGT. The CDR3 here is CASSPGTGGILYEQYF.

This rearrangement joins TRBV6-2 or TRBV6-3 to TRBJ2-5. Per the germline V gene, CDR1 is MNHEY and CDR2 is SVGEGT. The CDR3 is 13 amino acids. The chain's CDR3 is CSSMDSVQETQYF.

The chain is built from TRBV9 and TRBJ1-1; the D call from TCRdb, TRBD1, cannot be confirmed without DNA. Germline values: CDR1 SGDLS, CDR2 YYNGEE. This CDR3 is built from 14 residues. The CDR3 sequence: CASSPKTENTEAFF.

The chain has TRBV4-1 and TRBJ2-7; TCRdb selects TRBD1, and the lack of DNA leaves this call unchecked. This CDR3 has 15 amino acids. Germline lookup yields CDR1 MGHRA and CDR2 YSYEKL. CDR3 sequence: CASSPTGGGSYEQYF.

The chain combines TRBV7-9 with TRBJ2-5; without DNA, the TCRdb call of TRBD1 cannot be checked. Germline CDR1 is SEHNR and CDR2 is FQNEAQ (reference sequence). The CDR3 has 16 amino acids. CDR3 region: CASSPRDGKSQETQYF.

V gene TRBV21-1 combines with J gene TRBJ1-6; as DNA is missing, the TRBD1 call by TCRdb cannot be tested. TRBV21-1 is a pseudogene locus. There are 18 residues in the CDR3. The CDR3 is CASSTSLRGSSYNSPLHF.

CDR3 amino acids: CASSLGFPTGTASYEQYF. The chain links TRBV7-2 to TRBJ2-7; the D gene TCRdb calls, TRBD1, cannot be checked with no DNA. Germline CDR1 is SGHTA and CDR2 is FQGNSA. This CDR3 has 18 residues.

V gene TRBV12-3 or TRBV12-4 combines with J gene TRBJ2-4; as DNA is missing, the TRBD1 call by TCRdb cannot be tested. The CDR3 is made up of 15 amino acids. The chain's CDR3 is CASKPTGAAKNIQYF.

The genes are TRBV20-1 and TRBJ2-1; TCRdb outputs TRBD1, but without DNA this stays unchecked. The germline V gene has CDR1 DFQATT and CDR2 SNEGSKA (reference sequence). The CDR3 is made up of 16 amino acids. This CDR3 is CSARAPGGRGDNEQFF.

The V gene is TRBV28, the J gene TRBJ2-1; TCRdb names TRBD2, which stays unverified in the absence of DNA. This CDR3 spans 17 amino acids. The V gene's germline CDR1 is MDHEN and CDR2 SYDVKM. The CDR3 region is CASSATPGTSEHNEQFF.

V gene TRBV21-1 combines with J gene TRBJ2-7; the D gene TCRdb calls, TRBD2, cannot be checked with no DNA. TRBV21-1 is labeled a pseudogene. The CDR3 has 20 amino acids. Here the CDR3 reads CASSMGSRERGPSLTYEQYF.

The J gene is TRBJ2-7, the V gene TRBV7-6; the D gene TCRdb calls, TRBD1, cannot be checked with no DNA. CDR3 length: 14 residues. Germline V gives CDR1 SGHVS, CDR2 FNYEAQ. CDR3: CASSFGTGTYEQYF. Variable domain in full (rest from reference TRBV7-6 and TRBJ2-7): GAGVSQSPRYKVTKRGQDVALRCDPISGHVSLYWYRQALGQGPEFLTYFNYEAQQDKSGLPNDRFSAERPEGSISTLTIQRTEQRDSAMYRCASSFGTGTYEQYFGPGTRLTVT.

CDR3: CATSWGHSTSSYNEQFF. The J gene is TRBJ2-1, the V gene TRBV24-1; the TRBD1 assignment by TCRdb is unverifiable without DNA. The CDR3 loop spans 17 amino acids. CDR1 KGHDR and CDR2 SFDVKD come from the germline V gene.

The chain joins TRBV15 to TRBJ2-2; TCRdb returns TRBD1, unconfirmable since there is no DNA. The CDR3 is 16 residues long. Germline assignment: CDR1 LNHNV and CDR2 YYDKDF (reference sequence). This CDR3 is CATSGTRQGNTGELFF.